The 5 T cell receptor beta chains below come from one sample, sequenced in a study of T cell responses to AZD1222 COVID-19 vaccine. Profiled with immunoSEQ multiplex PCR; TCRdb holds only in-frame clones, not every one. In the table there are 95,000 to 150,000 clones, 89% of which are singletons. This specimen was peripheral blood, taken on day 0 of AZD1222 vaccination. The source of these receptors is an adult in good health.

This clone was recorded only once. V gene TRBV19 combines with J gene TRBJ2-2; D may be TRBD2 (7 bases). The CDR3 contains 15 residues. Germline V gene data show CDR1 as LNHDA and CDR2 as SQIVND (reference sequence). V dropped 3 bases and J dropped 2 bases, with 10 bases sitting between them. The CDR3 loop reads CASSIGGANTGELFF. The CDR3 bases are TGTGCCAGTAGTATTGGGGGGGCAAACACCGGGGAGCTGTTTTTT.

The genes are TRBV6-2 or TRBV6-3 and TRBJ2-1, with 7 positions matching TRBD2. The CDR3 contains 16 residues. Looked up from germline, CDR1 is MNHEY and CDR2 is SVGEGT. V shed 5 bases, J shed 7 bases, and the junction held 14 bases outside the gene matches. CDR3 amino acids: CASSQMWAGVENEQFF. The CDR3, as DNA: TGTGCCAGCAGTCAAATGTGGGCGGGAGTGGAGAATGAGCAGTTCTTC.

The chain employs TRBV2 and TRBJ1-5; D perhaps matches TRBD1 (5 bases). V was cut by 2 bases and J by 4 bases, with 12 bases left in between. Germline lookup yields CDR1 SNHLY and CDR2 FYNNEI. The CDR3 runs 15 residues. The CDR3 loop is CASSEHRSHNQPQHF. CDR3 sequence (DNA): TGTGCCAGCAGTGAACACAGGAGCCATAATCAGCCCCAGCATTTT.

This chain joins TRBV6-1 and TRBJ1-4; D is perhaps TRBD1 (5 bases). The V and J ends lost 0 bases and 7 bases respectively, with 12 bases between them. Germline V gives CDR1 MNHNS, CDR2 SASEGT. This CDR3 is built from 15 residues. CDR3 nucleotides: TGTGCCAGCAGTGAAGCGCTTTCGGGGGTTGAAAAACTGTTTTTT. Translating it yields CASSEALSGVEKLFF.

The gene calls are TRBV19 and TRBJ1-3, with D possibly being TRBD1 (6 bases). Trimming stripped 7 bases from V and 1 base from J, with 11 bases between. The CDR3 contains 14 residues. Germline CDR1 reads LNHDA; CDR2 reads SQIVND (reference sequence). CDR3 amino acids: CASIQGGSGNTIYF. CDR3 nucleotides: TGTGCCAGTATCCAAGGGGGATCTGGAAACACCATATATTTT.